A selection of T cell receptor beta chains follows, all from one sample in a study of shared clonotypes between healthy human individuals. Repertoires were generated with immunoSEQ multiplex PCR, while TCRdb's copy carries only in-frame clones and drops some. The sample carries about 870,000 clones, 80% to 95% recorded once. Input material: naive CD8+ T cells sorted from blood. The source is a man aged 30 to 45 in good health. Both conserved end residues are part of each CDR3. A D gene is named only where the DNA matches it firmly. Rows give clone size only sometimes, using once, few, many, or a class for an expanded clone.

d_gene	v_gene	j_gene	abundance	CDR3nt	CDR3aa
TRBD2	TRBV5-6	TRBJ2-1	-	TGTGCCAGCAGCTTGGGGCTAGCGGGAGTGAATGAGCAGTTCTTC	CASSLGLAGVNEQFF
-	TRBV5-6	TRBJ2-5	-	TGTGCCAGCAGCTTGGTTAGCGGCCAGGGAGAGACCCAGTACTTC	CASSLVSGQGETQYF
-	TRBV29-1	TRBJ1-1	-	TGCAGCGTTCCCAGGGACACTGAAGCTTTCTTT	CSVPRDTEAFF
-	TRBV27	TRBJ2-1	-	TGTGCCAGCAGTTTAAAAGGGTTTTTAGCCTACAATGAGCAGTTCTTC	CASSLKGFLAYNEQFF
TRBD2	TRBV27	TRBJ2-5	-	TGTGCCAGCAGCGGACTAGCGGGAGAAGAGACCCAGTACTTC	CASSGLAGEETQYF
-	TRBV19	TRBJ2-2	-	TGTGCCAGTAGTCGAAACCTACGGGGGGCTCTCACCGGGGAGCTGTTTTTT	CASSRNLRGALTGELFF
TRBD1	TRBV2	TRBJ2-7	few	TGTGCCAGCAGCGAAGACAGGGGGCTCTACGAGCAGTACTTC	CASSEDRGLYEQYF
-	TRBV5-1	TRBJ1-2	-	TGCGCCAGCAGCCGTACGGGGGTGGGCGATGGCTACACCTTC	CASSRTGVGDGYTF
-	TRBV5-6	TRBJ2-3	-	TGTGCCAGCAGCCTGGGGGGTGGCACAGATACGCAGTATTTT	CASSLGGGTDTQYF
-	TRBV7-9	TRBJ1-4	-	TGTGCCAGCAGCTCTTCAGGGAACCGTGAAAAACTGTTTTTT	CASSSSGNREKLFF
-	TRBV27	TRBJ2-7	-	TGTGCCAGCAGTTTAGGGTACCGGGCGTACGAGCAGTACTTC	CASSLGYRAYEQYF
-	TRBV14	TRBJ2-1	-	TGTGCCAGCAGCCCTGGGGACCAACCCTACAATGAGCAGTTCTTC	CASSPGDQPYNEQFF
TRBD1	TRBV7-9	TRBJ1-4	-	TGTGCCAGCAGCCCAGACAGGGGGCACGAAAAACTGTTTTTT	CASSPDRGHEKLFF
-	TRBV28	TRBJ2-7	-	TGTGCCAGCAGCCTTGACTTCTACGAGCAGTACTTC	CASSLDFYEQYF
TRBD1	TRBV28	TRBJ1-5	-	TGTGCCAGCAGCATCCGGGGACAGGGTAGTCGCAATCAGCCCCAGCATTTT	CASSIRGQGSRNQPQHF
-	TRBV4-1	TRBJ2-3	-	TGCGCCAGCAGCCCAGGTCTCGGCCCAGATACGCAGTATTTT	CASSPGLGPDTQYF
-	TRBV7-9	TRBJ1-2	few	TGTGCCAGCAGCCCTCAGGGCCGGGGCTACACCTTC	CASSPQGRGYTF
TRBD2	TRBV6-5	TRBJ2-7	-	TGTGCCAGCAGTTACGGGACTAGCGGCATAGAGCAGTACTTC	CASSYGTSGIEQYF
-	TRBV29-1	TRBJ2-7	-	TGCAGCGTTGTGGACCCAACCTCCGGATTGGACTACGAGCAGTACTTC	CSVVDPTSGLDYEQYF
-	TRBV6-1	TRBJ1-1	-	TGTGCCAGCAGGCAAAGGGAGAGAGGCACTGAAGCTTTCTTT	CASRQRERGTEAFF
-	TRBV19	TRBJ2-1	-	TGTGCCAGTAGTATGGGAGAAGGGTACAATGAGCAGTTCTTC	CASSMGEGYNEQFF
-	TRBV6-5	TRBJ2-2	-	TGTGCCAGCAGTTACTTAGGCAGGGTGGGCACCGGGGAGCTGTTTTTT	CASSYLGRVGTGELFF
-	TRBV28	TRBJ1-2	few	TGTGCCAGCAGGCCCCTGGGGGGCGGGTATGGCTACACCTTC	CASRPLGGGYGYTF
TRBD1	TRBV15	TRBJ1-1	-	TGTGCCACCAGCAGGGTCAAAACCGGGACAGAAGATTTCTTT	CATSRVKTGTEDFF
TRBD1	TRBV5-4	TRBJ2-5	-	TGTGCCAGCAGCCCCGCCCCGGGACAGGGGTATCAGGAGACCCAGTACTTC	CASSPAPGQGYQETQYF
-	TRBV9	TRBJ2-3	-	TGTGCCAGCAGCGTAGCTAGCTCCCGAATGTCAGATACGCAGTATTTT	CASSVASSRMSDTQYF
TRBD2	TRBV27	TRBJ2-7	-	TGTGCCAGTAGCGGGAGGACCTACGAGCAGTACTTC	CASSGRTYEQYF
-	TRBV5-1	TRBJ2-7	-	TGCGCCAGCAGCTTTGAGGTGGAGGGTTACGAGCAGTACTTC	CASSFEVEGYEQYF
TRBD2	TRBV10-1	TRBJ2-1	-	TGCGCCAGCAGTGAACTAGCGGACTCCTACAATGAGCAGTTCTTC	CASSELADSYNEQFF
TRBD1	TRBV7-3	TRBJ1-1	-	TGTGCCAGCAGGCTCCGGGACAGGAACACTGAAGCTTTCTTT	CASRLRDRNTEAFF
TRBD2	TRBV28	TRBJ2-1	-	TGTGCCAGCTCCGGGACTAGCCGTCAAAATGAGCAGTTCTTC	CASSGTSRQNEQFF
-	TRBV11-2	TRBJ1-1	few	TGTGCCAGCAGCTTAGAATGGGGGTGGAACACTGAAGCTTTCTTT	CASSLEWGWNTEAFF
-	TRBV5-1	TRBJ2-6	-	TGCGCCAGCAGCATCGATACGGGGCCCTCTGGGGCCAACGTCCTGACTTTC	CASSIDTGPSGANVLTF
-	TRBV27	TRBJ1-1	once	TGTGCCAGCCGCCGGCAGGGTGAAGCTTTCTTT	CASRRQGEAFF
-	TRBV7-9	TRBJ2-2	-	TGTGCCAGCAGCTTAAGCAGTCATCCCGGGGAGCTGTTTTTT	CASSLSSHPGELFF